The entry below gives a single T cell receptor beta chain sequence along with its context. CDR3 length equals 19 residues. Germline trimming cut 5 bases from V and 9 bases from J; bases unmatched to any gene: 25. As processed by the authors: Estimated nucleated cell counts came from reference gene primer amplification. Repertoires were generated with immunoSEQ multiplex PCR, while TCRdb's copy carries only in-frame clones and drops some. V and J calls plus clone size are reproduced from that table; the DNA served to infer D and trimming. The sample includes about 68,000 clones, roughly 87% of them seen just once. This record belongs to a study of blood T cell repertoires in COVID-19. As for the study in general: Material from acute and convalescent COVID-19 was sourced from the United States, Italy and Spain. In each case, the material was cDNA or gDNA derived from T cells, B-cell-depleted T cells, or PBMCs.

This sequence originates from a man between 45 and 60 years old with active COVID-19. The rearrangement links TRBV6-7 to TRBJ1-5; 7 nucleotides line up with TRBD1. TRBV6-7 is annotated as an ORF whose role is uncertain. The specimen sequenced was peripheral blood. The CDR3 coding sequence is TGTGCCAGCAGTAGGTCCGGGACAGCCGTGAGGCGCCCCTGGAGGCCCCAGCATTTT. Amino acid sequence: CASSRSGTAVRRPWRPQHF.